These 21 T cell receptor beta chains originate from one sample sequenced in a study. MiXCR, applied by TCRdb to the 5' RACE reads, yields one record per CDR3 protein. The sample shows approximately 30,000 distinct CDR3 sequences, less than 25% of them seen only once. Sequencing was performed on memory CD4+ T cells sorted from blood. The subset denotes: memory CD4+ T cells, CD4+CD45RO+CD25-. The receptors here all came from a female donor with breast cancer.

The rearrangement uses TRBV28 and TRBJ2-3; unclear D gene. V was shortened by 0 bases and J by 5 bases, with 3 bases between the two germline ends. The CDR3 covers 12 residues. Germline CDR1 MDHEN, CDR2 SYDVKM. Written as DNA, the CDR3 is TGTGCCAGCAGTTTATGGGTAGATACGCAGTATTTT. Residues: CASSLWVDTQYF. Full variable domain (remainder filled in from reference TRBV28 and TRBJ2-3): DVKVTQSSRYLVKRTGEKVFLECVQDMDHENMFWYRQDPGLGLRLIYFSYDVKMKEKGDIPEGYSVSREKKERFSLILESASTNQTSMYLCASSLWVDTQYFGPGTRLTVL.

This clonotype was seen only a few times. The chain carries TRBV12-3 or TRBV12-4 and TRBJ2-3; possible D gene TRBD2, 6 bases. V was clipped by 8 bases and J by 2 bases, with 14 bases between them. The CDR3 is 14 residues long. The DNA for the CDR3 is TGTGCCAGCGGGCGGGACCGTTACACAGATACGCAGTATTTT. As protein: CASGRDRYTDTQYF.

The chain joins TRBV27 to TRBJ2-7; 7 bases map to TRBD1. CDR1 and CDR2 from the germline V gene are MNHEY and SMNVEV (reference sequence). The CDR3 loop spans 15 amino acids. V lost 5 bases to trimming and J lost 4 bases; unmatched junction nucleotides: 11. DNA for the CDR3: TGTGCCAGCAGTCTCAAGGGGGCTTCCTCTTACGAGCAGTACTTC. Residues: CASSLKGASSYEQYF.

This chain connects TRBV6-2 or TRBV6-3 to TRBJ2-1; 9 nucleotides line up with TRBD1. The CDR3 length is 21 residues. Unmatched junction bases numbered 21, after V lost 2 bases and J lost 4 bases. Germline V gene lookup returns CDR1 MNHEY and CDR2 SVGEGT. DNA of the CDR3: TGTGCCAGCAGTTACCCCCTATCTGGACAGGGGAAAAAGGATGGGTACAATGAGCAGTTCTTC. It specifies CASSYPLSGQGKKDGYNEQFF.

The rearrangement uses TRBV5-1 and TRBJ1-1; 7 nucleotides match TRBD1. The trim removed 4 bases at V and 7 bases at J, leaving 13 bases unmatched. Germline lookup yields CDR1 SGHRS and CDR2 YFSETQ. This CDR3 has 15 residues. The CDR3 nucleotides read TGCGCCAGCAGCCCACGATCCGCCCGGGACAGTGAAGCTTTCTTT. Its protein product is CASSPRSARDSEAFF.

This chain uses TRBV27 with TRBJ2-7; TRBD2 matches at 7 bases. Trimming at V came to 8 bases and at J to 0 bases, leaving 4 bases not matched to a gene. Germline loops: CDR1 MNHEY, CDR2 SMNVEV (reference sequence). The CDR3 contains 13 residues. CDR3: CASSLADSYEQYF. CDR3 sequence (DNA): TGTGCCAGCTCCCTAGCGGACTCCTACGAGCAGTACTTC.

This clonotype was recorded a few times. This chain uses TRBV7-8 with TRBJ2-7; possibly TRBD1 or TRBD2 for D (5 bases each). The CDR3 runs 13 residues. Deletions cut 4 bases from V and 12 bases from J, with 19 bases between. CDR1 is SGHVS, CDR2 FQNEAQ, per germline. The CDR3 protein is CASSSMGEWGSYF. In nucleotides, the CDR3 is TGTGCCAGCAGCTCCATGGGGGAATGGGGGTCGTACTTC.

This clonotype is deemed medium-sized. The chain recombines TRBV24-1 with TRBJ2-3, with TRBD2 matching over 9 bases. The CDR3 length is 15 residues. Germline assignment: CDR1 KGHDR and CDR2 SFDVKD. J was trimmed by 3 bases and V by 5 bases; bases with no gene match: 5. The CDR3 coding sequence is TGTGCCACCAGTGTCGGACTAGCGTTTACAGATACGCAGTATTTT. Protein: CATSVGLAFTDTQYF.

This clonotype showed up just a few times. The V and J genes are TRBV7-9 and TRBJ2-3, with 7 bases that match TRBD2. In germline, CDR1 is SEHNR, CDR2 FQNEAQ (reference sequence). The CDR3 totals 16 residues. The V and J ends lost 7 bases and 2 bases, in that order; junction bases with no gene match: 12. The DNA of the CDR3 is TGTGCCAGCAAGGACGGGGGGACGCACCTCACAGATACGCAGTATTTT. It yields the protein CASKDGGTHLTDTQYF.

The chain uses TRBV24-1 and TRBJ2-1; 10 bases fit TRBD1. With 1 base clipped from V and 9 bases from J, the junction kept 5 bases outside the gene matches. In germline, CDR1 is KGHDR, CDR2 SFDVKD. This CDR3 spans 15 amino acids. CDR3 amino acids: CATSDFGGQGIEQFF. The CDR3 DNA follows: TGTGCCACCAGTGATTTCGGGGGACAGGGGATTGAGCAGTTCTTC.

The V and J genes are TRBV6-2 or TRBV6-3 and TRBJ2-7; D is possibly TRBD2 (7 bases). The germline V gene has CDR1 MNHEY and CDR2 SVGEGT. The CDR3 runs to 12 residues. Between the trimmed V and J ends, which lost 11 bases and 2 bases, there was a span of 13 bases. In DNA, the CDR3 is TGTGCCGGGGGGGCGGGAGCCTACGAGCAGTACTTC. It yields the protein CAGGAGAYEQYF.

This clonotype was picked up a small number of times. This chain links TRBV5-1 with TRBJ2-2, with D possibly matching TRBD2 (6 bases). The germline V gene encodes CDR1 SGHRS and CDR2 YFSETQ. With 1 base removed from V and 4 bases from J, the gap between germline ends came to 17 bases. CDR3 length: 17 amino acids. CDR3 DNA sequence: TGCGCCAGCAGCTTGCCGGAGCGGGCATCAACCACCGGGGAGCTGTTTTTT. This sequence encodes CASSLPERASTTGELFF.

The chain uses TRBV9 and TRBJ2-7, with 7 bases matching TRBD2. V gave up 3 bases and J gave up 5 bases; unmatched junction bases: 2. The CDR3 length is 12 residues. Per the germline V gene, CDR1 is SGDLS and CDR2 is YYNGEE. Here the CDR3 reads CASSAAGDEQYF. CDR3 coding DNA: TGTGCCAGCAGCGCTGCGGGGGACGAGCAGTACTTC. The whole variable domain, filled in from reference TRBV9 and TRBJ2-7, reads DSGVTQTPKHLITATGQRVTLRCSPRSGDLSVYWYQQSLDQGLQFLIQYYNGEERAKGNILERFSAQQFPDLHSELNLSSLELGDSALYFCASSAAGDEQYFGPGTRLTVT.

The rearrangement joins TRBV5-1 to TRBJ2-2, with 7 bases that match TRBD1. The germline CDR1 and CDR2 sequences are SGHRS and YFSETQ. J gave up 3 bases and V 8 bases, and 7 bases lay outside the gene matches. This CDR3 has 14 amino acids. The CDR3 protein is CARSRDSHTGELFF. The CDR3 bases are TGCGCCAGGTCCCGGGACAGCCACACCGGGGAGCTGTTTTTT.

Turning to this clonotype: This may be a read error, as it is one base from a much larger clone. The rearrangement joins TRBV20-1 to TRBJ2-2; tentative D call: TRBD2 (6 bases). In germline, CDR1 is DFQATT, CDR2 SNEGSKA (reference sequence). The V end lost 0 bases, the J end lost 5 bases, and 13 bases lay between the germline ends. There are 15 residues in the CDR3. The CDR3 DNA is TGCAGTGCTAGAGATCGCGGGGAAATGACCGGGGAGCTGTTTTTT. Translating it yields CSARDRGEMTGELFF.

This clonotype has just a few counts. CDR3 residues: CTADGQGPYNEQFF. The CDR3 DNA is TGTACGGCAGATGGGCAGGGACCATACAATGAGCAGTTCTTC. The rearrangement uses TRBV6-1 and TRBJ2-1; D possibly uses TRBD1 or TRBD2 (5 bases each). The CDR3 extends over 14 amino acids. Germline CDR1 is MNHNS and CDR2 is SASEGT.

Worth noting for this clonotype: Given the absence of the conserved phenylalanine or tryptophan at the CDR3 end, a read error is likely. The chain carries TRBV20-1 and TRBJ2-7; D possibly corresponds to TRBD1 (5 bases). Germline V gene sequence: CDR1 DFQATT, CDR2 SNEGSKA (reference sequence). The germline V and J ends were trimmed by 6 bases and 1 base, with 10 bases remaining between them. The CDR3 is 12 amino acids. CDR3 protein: CSAITGSYEQYL. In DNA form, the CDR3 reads TGCAGTGCCATTACAGGATCCTACGAGCAGTACCTC.

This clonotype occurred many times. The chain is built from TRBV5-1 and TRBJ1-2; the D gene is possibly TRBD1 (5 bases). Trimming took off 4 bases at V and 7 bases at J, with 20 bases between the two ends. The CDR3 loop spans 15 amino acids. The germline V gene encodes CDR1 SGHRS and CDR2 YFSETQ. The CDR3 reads CASSRGGQGLGGYTF. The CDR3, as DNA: TGCGCCAGCAGCCGCGGAGGCCAGGGATTAGGTGGCTACACCTTC. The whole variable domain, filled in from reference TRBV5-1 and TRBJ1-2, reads KAGVTQTPRYLIKTRGQQVTLSCSPISGHRSVSWYQQTPGQGLQFLFEYFSETQRNKGNFPGRFSGRQFSNSRSEMNVSTLELGDSALYLCASSRGGQGLGGYTFGSGTRLTVV.

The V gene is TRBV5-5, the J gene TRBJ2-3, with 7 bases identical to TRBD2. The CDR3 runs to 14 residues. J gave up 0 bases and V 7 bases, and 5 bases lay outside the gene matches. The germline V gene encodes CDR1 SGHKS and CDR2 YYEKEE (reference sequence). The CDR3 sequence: CASAGLESTDTQYF. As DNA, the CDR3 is TGTGCCAGCGCCGGACTAGAGAGCACAGATACGCAGTATTTT. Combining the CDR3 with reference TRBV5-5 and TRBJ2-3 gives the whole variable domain DAGVTQSPTHLIKTRGQQVTLRCSPISGHKSVSWYQQVLGQGPQFIFQYYEKEERGRGNFPDRFSARQFPNYSSELNVNALLLGDSALYLCASAGLESTDTQYFGPGTRLTVL.

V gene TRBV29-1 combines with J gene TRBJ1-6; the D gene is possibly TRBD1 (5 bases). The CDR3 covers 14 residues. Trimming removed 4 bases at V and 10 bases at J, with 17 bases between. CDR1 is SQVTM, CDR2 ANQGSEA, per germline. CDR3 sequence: CSVAQAGRDSPLHF. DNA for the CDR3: TGCAGCGTTGCGCAGGCAGGGAGGGACTCACCCCTCCACTTT.

As DNA, the CDR3 is TGTGCCAGCAGCTTCGGCGTGGGGAGCTCCTACGAGCAGTACTTC. Translation gives CASSFGVGSSYEQYF. This chain links TRBV11-2 with TRBJ2-7; a weak D match, TRBD2 (5 bases). In germline, CDR1 is SGHAT, CDR2 FQNNGV. Between the trimmed V and J ends, which lost 3 bases and 0 bases, there was a span of 12 bases. The CDR3 contains 15 residues.